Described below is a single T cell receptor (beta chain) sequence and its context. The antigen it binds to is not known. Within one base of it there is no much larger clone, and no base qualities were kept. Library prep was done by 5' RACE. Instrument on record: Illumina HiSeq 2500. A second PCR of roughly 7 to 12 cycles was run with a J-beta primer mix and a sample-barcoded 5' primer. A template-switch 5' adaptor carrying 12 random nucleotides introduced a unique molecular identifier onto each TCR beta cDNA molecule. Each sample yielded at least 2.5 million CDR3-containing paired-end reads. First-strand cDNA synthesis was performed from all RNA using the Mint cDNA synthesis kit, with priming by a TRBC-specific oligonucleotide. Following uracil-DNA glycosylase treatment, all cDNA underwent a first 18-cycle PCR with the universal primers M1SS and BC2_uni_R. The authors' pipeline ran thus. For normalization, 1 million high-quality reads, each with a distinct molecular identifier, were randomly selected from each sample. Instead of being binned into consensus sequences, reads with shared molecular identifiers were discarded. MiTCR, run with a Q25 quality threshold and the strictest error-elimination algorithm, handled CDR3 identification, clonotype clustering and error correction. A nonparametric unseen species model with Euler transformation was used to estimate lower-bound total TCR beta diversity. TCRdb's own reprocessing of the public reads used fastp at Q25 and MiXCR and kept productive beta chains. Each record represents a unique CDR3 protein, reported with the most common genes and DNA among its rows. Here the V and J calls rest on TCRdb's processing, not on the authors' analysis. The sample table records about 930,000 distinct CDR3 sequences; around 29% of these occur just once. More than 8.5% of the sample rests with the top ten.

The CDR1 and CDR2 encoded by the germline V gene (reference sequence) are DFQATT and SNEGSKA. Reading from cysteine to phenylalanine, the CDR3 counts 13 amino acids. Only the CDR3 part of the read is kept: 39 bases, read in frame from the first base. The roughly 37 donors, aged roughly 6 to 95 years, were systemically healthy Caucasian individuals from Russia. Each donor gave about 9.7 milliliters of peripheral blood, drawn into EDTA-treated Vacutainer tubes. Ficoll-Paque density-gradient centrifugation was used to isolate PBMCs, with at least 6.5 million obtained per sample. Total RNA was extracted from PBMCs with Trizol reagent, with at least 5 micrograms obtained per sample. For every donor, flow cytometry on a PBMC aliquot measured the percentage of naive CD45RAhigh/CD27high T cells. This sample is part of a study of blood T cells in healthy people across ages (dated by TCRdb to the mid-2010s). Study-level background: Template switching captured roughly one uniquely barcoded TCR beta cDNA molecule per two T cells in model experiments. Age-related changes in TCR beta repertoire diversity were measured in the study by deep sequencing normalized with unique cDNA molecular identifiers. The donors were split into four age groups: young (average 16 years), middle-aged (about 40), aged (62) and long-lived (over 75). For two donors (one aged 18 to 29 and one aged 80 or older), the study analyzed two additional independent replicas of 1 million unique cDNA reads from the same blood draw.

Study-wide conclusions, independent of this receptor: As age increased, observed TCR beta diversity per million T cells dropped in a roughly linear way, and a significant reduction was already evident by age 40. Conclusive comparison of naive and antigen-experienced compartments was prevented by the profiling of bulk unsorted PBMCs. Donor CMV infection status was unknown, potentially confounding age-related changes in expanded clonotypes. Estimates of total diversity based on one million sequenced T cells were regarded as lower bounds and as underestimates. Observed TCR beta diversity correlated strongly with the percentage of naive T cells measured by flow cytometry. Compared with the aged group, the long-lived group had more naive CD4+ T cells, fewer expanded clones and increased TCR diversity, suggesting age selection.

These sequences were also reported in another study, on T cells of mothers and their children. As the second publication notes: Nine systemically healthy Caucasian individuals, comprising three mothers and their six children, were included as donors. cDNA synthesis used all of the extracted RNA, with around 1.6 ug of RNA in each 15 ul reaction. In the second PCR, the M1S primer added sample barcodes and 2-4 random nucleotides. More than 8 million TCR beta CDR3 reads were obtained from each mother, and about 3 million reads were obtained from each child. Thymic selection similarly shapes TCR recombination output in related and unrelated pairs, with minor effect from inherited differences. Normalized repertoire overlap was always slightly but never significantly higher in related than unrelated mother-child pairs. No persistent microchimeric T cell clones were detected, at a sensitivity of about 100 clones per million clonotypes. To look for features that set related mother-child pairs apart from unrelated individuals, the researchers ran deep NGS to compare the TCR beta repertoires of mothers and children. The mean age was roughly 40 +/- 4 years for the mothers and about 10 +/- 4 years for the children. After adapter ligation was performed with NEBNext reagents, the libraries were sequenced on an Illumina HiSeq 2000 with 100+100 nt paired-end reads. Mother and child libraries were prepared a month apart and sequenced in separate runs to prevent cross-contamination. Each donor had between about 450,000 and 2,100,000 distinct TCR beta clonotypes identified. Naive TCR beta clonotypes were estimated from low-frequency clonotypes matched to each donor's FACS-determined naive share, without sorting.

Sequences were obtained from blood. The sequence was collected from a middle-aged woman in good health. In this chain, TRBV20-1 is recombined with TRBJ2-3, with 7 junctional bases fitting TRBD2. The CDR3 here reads CSGEGRGTDTQYF. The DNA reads TGCAGCGGGGAGGGAAGGGGCACAGATACGCAGTATTTT.